The 12 T cell receptor beta chains below were found in one sample sequenced in a study of PD-1 blockade in classical Hodgkin lymphoma. All the patients suffered relapse after autologous stem cell transplantation, and brentuximab vedotin exposure differed. The method was immunoSEQ multiplex PCR; TCRdb's version includes in-frame clones alone and lacks a portion of them. The sample yields fewer than 7,500 clones, 60% to 85% seen once. Specimen: peripheral blood mononuclear cells (PBMCs), collected before the second cycle of nivolumab. These TCRs come from a human donor with classical Hodgkin lymphoma.

The chain recombines TRBV7-6 with TRBJ1-3; D remains unclear. This CDR3 is 15 amino acids long. Trimming removed 2 bases at V and 0 bases at J, with 8 bases between. Germline CDR1 SGHVS, CDR2 FNYEAQ. The CDR3 region is CASSLLRASGNTIYF. For the CDR3, the DNA is TGTGCCAGCAGCTTACTCCGGGCCTCTGGAAACACCATATATTTT.

The chain couples TRBV5-1 to TRBJ1-3; 9 bases fit TRBD1. The ends lost 0 bases at V and 4 bases at J; junction bases unmatched: 2. The CDR3 length is 15 residues. In germline, CDR1 is SGHRS, CDR2 YFSETQ. The CDR3 spells CASSLDGTGGNTIYF. In DNA, the CDR3 is TGCGCCAGCAGCTTGGATGGGACAGGGGGAAACACCATATATTTT.

The table lists this clone with a count of one. The genes are TRBV7-3 and TRBJ2-1; TRBD2 aligns across 9 bases. CDR1 and CDR2 from the germline V gene are SGHTA and FQGTGA. CDR3 length: 14 residues. Trimming at V came to 3 bases and at J to 6 bases, leaving 3 bases not matched to a gene. CDR3: CASSLAGGPNEQFF. The CDR3 DNA follows: TGTGCCAGCAGCTTGGCGGGAGGGCCCAATGAGCAGTTCTTC.

This clone has only one observation. V is TRBV5-1 and J is TRBJ1-2; D is perhaps TRBD1 (5 bases). The CDR3 is 12 amino acids. Trimming left V 0 bases short and J 8 bases short, with 8 bases between. Germline-derived CDR1 and CDR2 are SGHRS and YFSETQ. The CDR3 sequence: CASSLEGRGYTF. For the CDR3, the DNA is TGCGCCAGCAGCTTGGAGGGACGCGGCTACACCTTC.

This chain connects TRBV28 to TRBJ2-7; D not resolved. The CDR3 length is 13 residues. V was pared by 2 bases and J by 2 bases, with 7 bases between. Germline V gives CDR1 MDHEN, CDR2 SYDVKM. The CDR3 region has the DNA TGTGCCAGCAGTTTAGCAGCCGCCTACGAGCAGTACTTC. This sequence encodes CASSLAAAYEQYF.

The rearrangement uses TRBV18 and TRBJ2-3; D could derive from TRBD1 or TRBD2 (5 bases each). The V end lost 2 bases, the J end lost 5 bases, and 11 bases lay between the germline ends. CDR3 size: 14 residues. Germline CDR1 reads KGHSH; CDR2 reads LQKENI. The CDR3 is CASSPGGWEDTQYF. CDR3 sequence (DNA): TGTGCCAGCTCACCAGGGGGTTGGGAAGATACGCAGTATTTT.

The chain is built from TRBV6-1 and TRBJ1-6; D is perhaps TRBD1 (6 bases). The CDR3 consists of 13 residues. In germline, CDR1 is MNHNS, CDR2 SASEGT. With 7 bases removed from V and 8 bases from J, the gap between germline ends came to 12 bases. In DNA form, the CDR3 reads TGTGCCAGCACTGACAGGAACTATTCACCCCTCCACTTT. It codes for CASTDRNYSPLHF.

This rearrangement joins TRBV5-6 to TRBJ1-2; D is perhaps TRBD1 (6 bases). In germline, CDR1 is SGHDT, CDR2 YYEEEE. Trimming removed 4 bases at V and 4 bases at J, with 11 bases between. This CDR3 has 13 amino acids. The CDR3 loop reads CASSPGQTYGYTF. CDR3 nucleotides: TGTGCCAGCAGCCCCGGACAGACCTATGGCTACACCTTC.

V is TRBV6-1 and J is TRBJ2-7, with 12 bases matching TRBD2. V lost 10 bases to trimming and J lost 7 bases; unmatched junction nucleotides: 5. Germline CDR1 MNHNS, CDR2 SASEGT. This CDR3 has 12 amino acids. CDR3 nucleotide sequence: TGTGCCACCCGACTAGCGGGAGTTGAGCAGTACTTC. Its protein product is CATRLAGVEQYF.

This clone appeared once. The J gene is TRBJ2-2, the V gene TRBV30; D is uncertain. Trimming stripped 0 bases from V and 6 bases from J, with 8 bases between. The CDR3 spans 13 residues. The V gene's germline CDR1 is GTSNPN and CDR2 SVGIG (reference sequence). The CDR3, as DNA: TGTGCCTGGAGTGTATCGGCTTCCGGGGAGCTGTTTTTT. Protein: CAWSVSASGELFF.

The V and J genes are TRBV28 and TRBJ2-1; TRBD2 agrees at 9 bases. Germline V gene data show CDR1 as MDHEN and CDR2 as SYDVKM. The CDR3 extends over 12 amino acids. The V gene end was trimmed by 2 bases and the J gene end by 13 bases; junction bases not matched to a gene: 3. The DNA of the CDR3 is TGTGCCAGCAGTTTAGGGACTAGCCTACAGTTCTTC. Encoded protein: CASSLGTSLQFF.

The chain has TRBV19 and TRBJ2-3; either TRBD1 or TRBD2 may fit D (5 bases each). V was cut by 6 bases and J by 4 bases, with 17 bases left in between. Germline CDR1 reads LNHDA; CDR2 reads SQIVND (reference sequence). There are 15 residues in the CDR3. The chain's CDR3 is CASSRGVTNPDTQYF. The CDR3 DNA is TGTGCCAGTAGCCGAGGGGTCACGAATCCAGATACGCAGTATTTT. Filled out from reference TRBV19 and TRBJ2-3, the complete variable domain reads DGGITQSPKYLFRKEGQNVTLSCEQNLNHDAMYWYRQDPGQGLRLIYYSQIVNDFQKGDIAEGYSVSREKKESFPLTVTSAQKNPTAFYLCASSRGVTNPDTQYFGPGTRLTVL.